The 30 T cell receptor beta chains listed next were all sequenced from one sample in a study of graft-versus-host responses after intestinal transplantation. The repertoire was sequenced with immunoSEQ multiplex PCR; TCRdb's copy has only in-frame clones and lacks some. The profile shows about 91,000 clones, around 90% of them singletons. Which antigens these TCRs recognize remains unknown. The sequencing here drew on unstimulated CD4+ T cells sorted from spleen or lymph node cells, taken before transplant. These receptor sequences come from a human donor who was the organ donor for an intestinal transplant.

The chain couples TRBV7-4 to TRBJ2-7; TRBD2 agrees at 13 bases. The length of the CDR3 is 18 residues. Germline CDR1 reads SGHVT; CDR2 reads SQSDAQ. With 3 bases clipped from V and 4 bases from J, the junction kept 12 bases outside the gene matches. The CDR3 DNA reads TGTGCCAGCAGCTTCTTCACTCCCGGGACTAGCGGGAAATACGAGCAGTACTTC. Its translation: CASSFFTPGTSGKYEQYF.

V is TRBV5-1 and J is TRBJ1-2, with D perhaps TRBD1 (6 bases). The germline gives CDR1 SGHRS, CDR2 YFSETQ. V lost 2 bases and J 8 bases, leaving 16 bases between the germline ends. This CDR3 is built from 14 residues. In DNA form, the CDR3 reads TGCGCCAGCAGCTTCCTAGCGGGGGCACAGGGCTACACCTTC. The encoded protein is CASSFLAGAQGYTF.

This chain links TRBV11-2 with TRBJ2-6; no clear D. The germline V and J ends were trimmed by 5 bases and 1 base, with 9 bases remaining between them. The CDR3 consists of 15 residues. CDR1 is SGHAT and CDR2 is FQNNGV in the germline V gene. The CDR3 protein is CASSRGGSGANVLTF. The CDR3 coding sequence is TGTGCCAGCAGCCGAGGTGGATCTGGGGCCAACGTCCTGACTTTC.

This sequence joins TRBV5-1 and TRBJ2-5; 14 bases map to TRBD2. Germline CDR1 reads SGHRS; CDR2 reads YFSETQ. The CDR3 length is 14 residues. Losses at the gene ends were 4 bases for V and 4 bases for J; bases not matched to a gene: 0. Written as DNA, the CDR3 is TGCGCCAGCAGCGGACTAGCGGGGGGAGAGACCCAGTACTTC. This sequence encodes CASSGLAGGETQYF. Filled out from reference TRBV5-1 and TRBJ2-5, the complete variable domain reads KAGVTQTPRYLIKTRGQQVTLSCSPISGHRSVSWYQQTPGQGLQFLFEYFSETQRNKGNFPGRFSGRQFSNSRSEMNVSTLELGDSALYLCASSGLAGGETQYFGPGTRLLVL.

V gene TRBV5-1 combines with J gene TRBJ1-2, with D maybe TRBD1 (5 bases). CDR3 size: 15 residues. Germline assignment: CDR1 SGHRS and CDR2 YFSETQ. With 4 bases removed from V and 4 bases from J, the gap between germline ends came to 17 bases. CDR3 in amino acids: CASSPRAQGTYGYTF. In DNA form, the CDR3 reads TGCGCCAGCAGCCCACGGGCCCAGGGCACCTATGGCTACACCTTC.

The chain recombines TRBV19 with TRBJ1-2; a possible D gene is TRBD1 (5 bases). Germline lookup yields CDR1 LNHDA and CDR2 SQIVND (reference sequence). The CDR3 covers 15 residues. V was trimmed by 4 bases and J by 8 bases, leaving 20 bases between them. The CDR3 spells CASSTPLTQGQGYTF. CDR3 in DNA: TGTGCCAGTAGTACCCCACTCACCCAGGGCCAGGGCTACACCTTC. Together with reference TRBV19 and TRBJ1-2, the CDR3 gives the full variable domain: DGGITQSPKYLFRKEGQNVTLSCEQNLNHDAMYWYRQDPGQGLRLIYYSQIVNDFQKGDIAEGYSVSREKKESFPLTVTSAQKNPTAFYLCASSTPLTQGQGYTFGSGTRLTVV.

The chain combines TRBV2 with TRBJ1-4, with 7 bases that match TRBD1. J gave up 8 bases and V 8 bases, and 11 bases lay outside the gene matches. Germline loops: CDR1 SNHLY, CDR2 FYNNEI. The CDR3 has 14 residues. CDR3 nucleotide sequence: TGTGCCAGCCACTTCGACAGGGCGGACGAAAAACTGTTTTTT. Protein sequence: CASHFDRADEKLFF.

The chain links TRBV27 to TRBJ1-1, with D unresolved. Germline assignment: CDR1 MNHEY and CDR2 SMNVEV (reference sequence). Trimming cost V 5 bases and J 0 bases, with 19 bases left between them. The CDR3 is 17 amino acids. The DNA of the CDR3 is TGTGCCAGCAGTCCCCTCCAAGGACTGATTCTGAACACTGAAGCTTTCTTT. Its translation is CASSPLQGLILNTEAFF.

The gene calls are TRBV12-1 and TRBJ2-1; the listed D gene, TRBD2, was not tested against the DNA. TRBV12-1 is deemed a pseudogene. The CDR3 is made up of 16 amino acids. The CDR3 is CASSSYSGSSYNEQFF. The CDR3 region has the DNA TGTGCCAGCAGCAGCTATAGCGGGAGCTCCTACAATGAGCAGTTCTTC.

The chain is built from TRBV11-3 and TRBJ2-3; D call uncertain. Trimming removed 1 base at V and 3 bases at J, with 11 bases between. CDR3 length: 15 amino acids. The germline V gene encodes CDR1 SGHNT and CDR2 YENEEA. Written as DNA, the CDR3 is TGTGCCAGCAGCTTAGGTCTGCCAGGAACAGATACGCAGTATTTT. Protein sequence: CASSLGLPGTDTQYF.

The CDR3 loop is CASSFQGIAGNTIYF. CDR3 DNA sequence: TGTGCCAGCAGTTTTCAGGGGATAGCTGGAAACACCATATATTTT. The chain carries TRBV28 and TRBJ1-3; possible D gene TRBD1, 6 bases. The CDR3 length is 15 residues. V was cut by 3 bases and J by 2 bases, with 11 bases left in between. CDR1 and CDR2 from the germline V gene are MDHEN and SYDVKM.

The chain links TRBV14 to TRBJ1-1, with TRBD1 matching 8 bases. The CDR3 runs 17 residues. Germline V gives CDR1 SGHDN, CDR2 FVKESK. V lost 3 bases to trimming and J lost 5 bases; unmatched junction nucleotides: 14. CDR3 loop: CASSQLVFGTGGTEAFF. In nucleotides, the CDR3 is TGTGCCAGCAGCCAGCTGGTTTTTGGGACAGGCGGAACTGAAGCTTTCTTT.

The rearrangement links TRBV29-1 to TRBJ2-1, with a possible D match to TRBD2 (5 bases). The CDR3 runs 13 residues. Germline loops: CDR1 SQVTM, CDR2 ANQGSEA. The chain's CDR3 is CTRAENYNHEQFF. The CDR3 coding sequence is TGCACGCGGGCGGAAAACTACAACCATGAGCAGTTCTTC.

CDR3 DNA: TGTGCCGGTGATAGCGGGGGCTTCTACAATGAGCAGTTCTTC. Its translation: CAGDSGGFYNEQFF. The V gene is TRBV6-1, the J gene TRBJ2-1; 9 bases align to TRBD2. V dropped 11 bases and J dropped 3; count of bases not matched to a gene: 8. Per germline, CDR1 MNHNS and CDR2 SASEGT. CDR3 length: 14 residues.

This clone was seen only once. The J gene is TRBJ2-1, the V gene TRBV11-2; 10 bases line up with TRBD2. V shed 0 bases and J 6 bases; nucleotides not matched to a gene: 2. The CDR3 is 15 residues long. CDR1 is SGHAT, CDR2 FQNNGV, per germline. The CDR3: CASSLEGLAINEQFF. The CDR3 DNA reads as TGTGCCAGCAGCTTAGAGGGACTAGCGATCAATGAGCAGTTCTTC.

Comments on this clone: A read error may account for a junction end that differs from germline. The V and J genes are TRBV6-5 and TRBJ2-7, with D possibly matching TRBD1 (6 bases). The germline CDR1 and CDR2 sequences are MNHEY and SVGAGI. The CDR3 is made up of 13 amino acids. The CDR3 reads CASSDSDRTEQYF. The CDR3 DNA follows: TGTGCCAGCAGTGACTCCGACAGGACCGAGCAGTACTTC.

The chain combines TRBV29-1 with TRBJ2-5, with D possibly matching TRBD1 (6 bases). The ends were cut back, 7 bases at V and 2 bases at J, with 11 bases in the middle. The length of the CDR3 is 12 residues. Germline CDR1 reads SQVTM; CDR2 reads ANQGSEA. The CDR3 bases are TGCAGCGCTTGGACAGTTCAAGAGACCCAGTACTTC. Amino acid sequence: CSAWTVQETQYF.

This sequence joins TRBV2 and TRBJ1-6, with 8 bases that match TRBD1. The germline V gene has CDR1 SNHLY and CDR2 FYNNEI. The CDR3 contains 12 residues. The V and J ends lost 6 bases and 10 bases, in that order; junction bases with no gene match: 2. For the CDR3, the DNA is TGTGCCAGCAGGACAGGGGCCTCACCCCTCCACTTT. Translation: CASRTGASPLHF.

The genes are TRBV4-2 and TRBJ2-5; the D gene is possibly TRBD2 (7 bases). The CDR3 spans 16 residues. Trimming pared 1 base from V and 11 bases from J, leaving 23 bases between. Per germline, CDR1 LGHNA and CDR2 YNFKEQ. CDR3 protein: CASSQAEGGPGGEQYF. The DNA of the CDR3 is TGTGCCAGCAGCCAAGCGGAGGGGGGGCCTGGGGGTGAGCAGTACTTC.

V and J are TRBV10-3 and TRBJ2-3; D ambiguous. V lost 0 bases and J lost 4, with 5 bases in between. CDR1 is ENHRY and CDR2 is SYGVKD in the germline V gene. This CDR3 is built from 13 residues. CDR3 protein: CAISESPADTQYF. The CDR3 DNA reads as TGTGCCATCAGTGAGTCCCCCGCAGATACGCAGTATTTT.

CDR3 protein: CASARMDSPNTEAFF. DNA of the CDR3: TGTGCCAGCGCCCGGATGGACAGCCCGAACACTGAAGCTTTCTTT. V is TRBV18 and J is TRBJ1-1, with a possible D match to TRBD1 (6 bases). Germline loops: CDR1 KGHSH, CDR2 LQKENI. V was shortened by 8 bases and J by 1 base, with 17 bases between the two germline ends. This CDR3 spans 15 amino acids.

In its sample, this clone was seen once. The gene calls are TRBV5-1 and TRBJ1-3; D not certain. This CDR3 spans 17 amino acids. Trimming pared 4 bases from V and 0 bases from J, leaving 17 bases between. CDR1 SGHRS and CDR2 YFSETQ come from the germline V gene. This chain's CDR3 is CASSRDPQDISGNTIYF. The CDR3 coding sequence is TGCGCCAGCAGCCGTGATCCACAAGACATCTCTGGAAACACCATATATTTT.

The V and J genes are TRBV12-5 and TRBJ2-7; D possibly corresponds to TRBD2 (6 bases). The germline V and J ends were trimmed by 8 bases and 5 bases, with 16 bases remaining between them. The CDR3 contains 13 residues. Germline lookup yields CDR1 LGHNT and CDR2 FRNRAP. The chain's CDR3 is CASSMVRDHEQYF. CDR3 DNA: TGTGCTAGTTCGATGGTGCGGGACCACGAGCAGTACTTC. Complete variable domain (other parts from reference TRBV12-5 and TRBJ2-7): DARVTQTPRHKVTEMGQEVTMRCQPILGHNTVFWYRQTMMQGLELLAYFRNRAPLDDSGMPKDRFSAEMPDATLATLKIQPSEPRDSAVYFCASSMVRDHEQYFGPGTRLTVT.

This clone was seen a single time. This chain uses TRBV4-1 with TRBJ2-2; weak D call: TRBD1 (6 bases). CDR1 is MGHRA and CDR2 is YSYEKL in the germline V gene. Between the trimmed V and J ends, which lost 3 bases and 0 bases, there was a span of 14 bases. CDR3 length: 17 residues. CDR3 loop: CASSQAGQLANTGELFF. CDR3 DNA sequence: TGCGCCAGCAGCCAGGCTGGACAGTTAGCGAACACCGGGGAGCTGTTTTTT.

This clone occurred once. V usage is TRBV7-9 and J usage is TRBJ1-1, with 7 positions matching TRBD1. Germline assignment: CDR1 SEHNR and CDR2 FQNEAQ (reference sequence). The trim removed 5 bases at V and 2 bases at J, leaving 8 bases unmatched. There are 15 residues in the CDR3. For the CDR3, the DNA is TGTGCCAGCAGCCCAGAGGGACAGCCAAACACTGAAGCTTTCTTT. It translates to CASSPEGQPNTEAFF. Full variable domain (outside the CDR3, taken from reference TRBV7-9 and TRBJ1-1): DTGVSQNPRHKITKRGQNVTFRCDPISEHNRLYWYRQTLGQGPEFLTYFQNEAQLEKSRLLSDRFSAERPKGSFSTLEIQRTEQGDSAMYLCASSPEGQPNTEAFFGQGTRLTVV.

The chain combines TRBV28 with TRBJ2-2; D is perhaps TRBD1 (6 bases). The V and J ends lost 5 bases and 2 bases respectively, with 15 bases between them. Looked up from germline, CDR1 is MDHEN and CDR2 is SYDVKM. This CDR3 region has 16 residues. The CDR3 here is CASSQGWGFNTGELFF. CDR3 DNA: TGTGCCAGCAGTCAGGGGTGGGGTTTTAACACCGGGGAGCTGTTTTTT.

This clone was detected only a few times. DNA for the CDR3: TGTGCCAGTAGTATGCGAGCGGGGACAGGGGTCGGCTACACCTTC. Amino acid sequence: CASSMRAGTGVGYTF. The chain couples TRBV19 to TRBJ1-2, with 10 bases lining up with TRBD1. The V and J ends lost 3 bases and 8 bases, in that order; junction bases with no gene match: 9. CDR3 length equals 15 residues. CDR1 and CDR2 (germline): LNHDA, SQIVND (reference sequence).

This chain joins TRBV27 and TRBJ1-5; D perhaps matches TRBD1 (6 bases). Trimming shortened V by 2 bases and J by 2 bases, and 10 bases separated the two germline ends. Germline CDR1 MNHEY, CDR2 SMNVEV (reference sequence). The CDR3 has 15 residues. The CDR3 sequence: CASSLQGIGNQPQHF. The CDR3 coding sequence is TGTGCCAGCAGTTTACAGGGGATTGGCAATCAGCCCCAGCATTTT.

The rearrangement links TRBV30 to TRBJ1-3, with 7 bases that match TRBD1. From germline, CDR1 is GTSNPN and CDR2 SVGIG (reference sequence). The CDR3 is made up of 17 amino acids. The trim removed 7 bases at V and 0 bases at J, leaving 15 bases unmatched. CDR3 region: CASNRQGRTGSGNTIYF. The CDR3 DNA is TGTGCCTCGAATCGACAGGGCAGGACTGGCTCTGGAAACACCATATATTTT.

The V call is TRBV5-1, the J call TRBJ1-1, with 11 bases lining up with TRBD1. Germline loops: CDR1 SGHRS, CDR2 YFSETQ. This CDR3 is 15 amino acids long. After removal of 3 bases from V and 4 bases from J, the junction contained 5 bases not matched to a gene. This chain's CDR3 is CASSSRTGGATEAFF. The CDR3 region has the DNA TGCGCCAGCAGCTCCCGGACAGGGGGCGCCACTGAAGCTTTCTTT.